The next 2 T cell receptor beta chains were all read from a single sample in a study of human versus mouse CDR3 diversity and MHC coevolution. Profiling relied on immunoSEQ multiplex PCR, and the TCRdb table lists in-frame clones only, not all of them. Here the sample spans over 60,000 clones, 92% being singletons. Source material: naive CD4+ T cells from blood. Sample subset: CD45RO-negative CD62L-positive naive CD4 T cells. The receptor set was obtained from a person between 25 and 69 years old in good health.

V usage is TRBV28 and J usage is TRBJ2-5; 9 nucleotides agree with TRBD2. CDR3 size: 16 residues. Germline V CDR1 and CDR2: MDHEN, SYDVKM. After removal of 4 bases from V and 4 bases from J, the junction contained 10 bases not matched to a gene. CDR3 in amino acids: CASSWVGLAGRETQYF. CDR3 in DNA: TGTGCCAGCAGTTGGGTGGGGCTAGCGGGGAGAGAGACCCAGTACTTC.

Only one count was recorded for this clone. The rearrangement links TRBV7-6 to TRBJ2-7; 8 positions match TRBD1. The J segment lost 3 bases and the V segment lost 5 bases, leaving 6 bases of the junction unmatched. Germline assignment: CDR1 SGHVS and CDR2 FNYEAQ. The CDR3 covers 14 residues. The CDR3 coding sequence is TGTGCCAGCAGCAAAACCGACAGGGGCTACGAGCAGTACTTC. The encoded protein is CASSKTDRGYEQYF.